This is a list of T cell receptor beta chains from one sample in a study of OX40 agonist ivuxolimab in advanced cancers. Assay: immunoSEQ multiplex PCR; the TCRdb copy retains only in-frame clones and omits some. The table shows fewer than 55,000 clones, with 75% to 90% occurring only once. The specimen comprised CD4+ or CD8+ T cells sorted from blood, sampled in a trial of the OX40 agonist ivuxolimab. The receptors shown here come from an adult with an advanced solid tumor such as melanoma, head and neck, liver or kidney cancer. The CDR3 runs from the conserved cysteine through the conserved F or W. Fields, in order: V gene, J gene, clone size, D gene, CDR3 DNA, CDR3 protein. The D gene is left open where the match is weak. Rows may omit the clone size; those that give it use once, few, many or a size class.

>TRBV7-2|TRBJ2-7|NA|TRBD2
TGTGCCAGCAGCTCGACTAGCGGGGGGGACCCAAGCGAGCAGTACTTC
CASSSTSGGDPSEQYF
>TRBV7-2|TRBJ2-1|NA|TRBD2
TGTGCCAGCAGCCCCAGGAGCAGTAGCGGGGTCTACAATGAGCAGTTCTTC
CASSPRSSSGVYNEQFF
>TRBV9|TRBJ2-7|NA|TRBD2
TGTGCCAGCAGCCCGAGCGGGGGGGCAGATTACGAGCAGTACTTC
CASSPSGGADYEQYF
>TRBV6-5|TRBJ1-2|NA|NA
TGTGCCAGCAGAGACGGGGAAGACTATGGCTACACCTTC
CASRDGEDYGYTF
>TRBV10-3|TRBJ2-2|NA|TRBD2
TGTGCCATCAGTGATAGGCTAGCGGAGAACACCGGGGAGCTGTTTTTT
CAISDRLAENTGELFF
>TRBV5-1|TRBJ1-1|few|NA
TGCGCCAGCAGCCCAGAGACAGGTGAGGCTTTCTTT
CASSPETGEAFF
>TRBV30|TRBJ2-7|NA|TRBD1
TGTGCCTGGAGTGGAGTAGGACAGGGGAGGGAGCAGTACTTC
CAWSGVGQGREQYF
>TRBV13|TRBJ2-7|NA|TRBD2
TGTGCCAGCAGCTCCCTCGGACTAGCGGGGGCCTACGAGCAGTACTTC
CASSSLGLAGAYEQYF
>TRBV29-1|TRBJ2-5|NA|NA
TGCAGCATAGCGGAGATTGGTCGGGAGACCCAGTACTTC
CSIAEIGRETQYF
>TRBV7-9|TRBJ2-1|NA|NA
TGTGCCAGCAGCTTGAGTCTTACGGGGGTCAACAATGAGCAGTTCTTC
CASSLSLTGVNNEQFF
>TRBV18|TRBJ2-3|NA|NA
TGTGCCAGCTCACCGCCGACAAGCACAGATACGCAGTATTTT
CASSPPTSTDTQYF
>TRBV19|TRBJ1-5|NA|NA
TGTGCCAGTAGTATAGCGGGTAAAGGGTTTTCTAGCAATCAGCCCCAGCATTTT
CASSIAGKGFSSNQPQHF
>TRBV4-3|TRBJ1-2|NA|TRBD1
TGCGCCAGCAGCCAACTAGCGGAAGCTGAGAGACAGGGCCTCGGCTACACCTTC
CASSQLAEAERQGLGYTF
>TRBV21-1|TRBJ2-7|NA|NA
TGTGCCAGCAGCGTCCGGGACTCTGAGGGAGGCGAGCAGTACTTC
CASSVRDSEGGEQYF
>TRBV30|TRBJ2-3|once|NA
TGTGCCTGGAGCCCCGGCGCGGGGATAGATACGCAGTATTTT
CAWSPGAGIDTQYF
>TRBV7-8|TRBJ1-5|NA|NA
TGTGCCAGCTTTTCAGGTCTTCAGCCCCAGCATTTT
CASFSGLQPQHF
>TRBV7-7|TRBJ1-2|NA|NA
TGTGCCAGCAGCACCGGACCAAAGCCCAATGGCTACACCTTC
CASSTGPKPNGYTF
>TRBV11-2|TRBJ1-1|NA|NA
TGTGCCAGCAGCTTAGAGGGGGGAGGCACTGAAGCTTTCTTT
CASSLEGGGTEAFF
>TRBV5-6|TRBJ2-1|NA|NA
TGTGCCAGCAGCTTGGGTGCAGTATTCAATGAGCAGTTCTTC
CASSLGAVFNEQFF
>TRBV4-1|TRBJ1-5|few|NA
TGCGCCAGCAGCCCCGTGGTGGATAGCAATCAGCCCCAGCATTTT
CASSPVVDSNQPQHF
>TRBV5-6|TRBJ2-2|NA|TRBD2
TGTGCCAGCAGCCGAGATAGCGGGCGATGGGCAGCCACCGGGGAGCTGTTTTTT
CASSRDSGRWAATGELFF
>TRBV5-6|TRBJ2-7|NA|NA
TGTGCCAGCAGCTTGGAGCCTTACGAGCAGTACTTC
CASSLEPYEQYF
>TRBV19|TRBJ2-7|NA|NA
TGTGCCAGTAGTATCGGGACCGCCTACGAGCAGTACTTC
CASSIGTAYEQYF
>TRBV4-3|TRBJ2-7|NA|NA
TGCGCCAGCAGCCATACCCAGGACCACGAGCAGTACTTC
CASSHTQDHEQYF
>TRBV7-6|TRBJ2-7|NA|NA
TGTGCCAGCAGCTTAGCGATGAGCGGCGGGTCCTACGAGCAGTACTTC
CASSLAMSGGSYEQYF
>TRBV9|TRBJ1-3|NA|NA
TGTGCCAGCAGCGCACGTCTTCGGGCTACGGAGGGAAACACCATATATTTT
CASSARLRATEGNTIYF
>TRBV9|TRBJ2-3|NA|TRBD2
TGTGCCAGCAGCGTCCGTCCCGATTTAGCGGGGGTCGGAGATACGCAGTATTTT
CASSVRPDLAGVGDTQYF
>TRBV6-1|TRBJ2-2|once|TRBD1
TGTGCCAGCAGTTCGGACAGGGGTGACACCGGGGAGCTGTTTTTT
CASSSDRGDTGELFF
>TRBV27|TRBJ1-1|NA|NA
TGTGCCAGCAGGCGGAACACTGAAGCTTTCTTT
CASRRNTEAFF
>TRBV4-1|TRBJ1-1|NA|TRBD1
TGCGCCAGCAGCCGCAAGACAGGGATGAACACTGAAGCTTTCTTT
CASSRKTGMNTEAFF
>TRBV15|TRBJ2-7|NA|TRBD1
TGTGCCACCAGCAGGAACCGGGACAGCGTCTACGAGCAGTACTTC
CATSRNRDSVYEQYF
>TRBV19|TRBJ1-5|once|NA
TGTGCCAGTAAAATCGGGGGTCATCAGCCCCAGCATTTT
CASKIGGHQPQHF